This T cell receptor beta chain was identified in a study of OX40 agonist ivuxolimab in advanced cancers. As concerns this clone: What it binds is unknown.

The CDR3 length is 15 residues. After removal of 2 bases from V and 2 bases from J, the junction contained 7 bases not matched to a gene. Germline values: CDR1 SQVTM, CDR2 ANQGSEA. TCRdb's copy holds only in-frame clones and misses some; the assay was immunoSEQ multiplex PCR. This sample has 15,000 to 20,000 clones, with around four fifths found just once. Study results and limitations: The work left the antigen specificity of expanded peripheral T cells undetermined.

This clonotype was sampled from an adult with an advanced solid tumor such as melanoma, head and neck, liver or kidney cancer. This chain joins TRBV29-1 and TRBJ2-7, with 9 nucleotides matching TRBD1. This material consisted of CD4+ or CD8+ T cells sorted from blood, taken in a trial of the OX40 agonist ivuxolimab. The CDR3 here is CSVEFGDRATYEQYF. CDR3 nucleotide sequence: TGCAGCGTTGAATTCGGGGACAGGGCCACCTACGAGCAGTACTTC.